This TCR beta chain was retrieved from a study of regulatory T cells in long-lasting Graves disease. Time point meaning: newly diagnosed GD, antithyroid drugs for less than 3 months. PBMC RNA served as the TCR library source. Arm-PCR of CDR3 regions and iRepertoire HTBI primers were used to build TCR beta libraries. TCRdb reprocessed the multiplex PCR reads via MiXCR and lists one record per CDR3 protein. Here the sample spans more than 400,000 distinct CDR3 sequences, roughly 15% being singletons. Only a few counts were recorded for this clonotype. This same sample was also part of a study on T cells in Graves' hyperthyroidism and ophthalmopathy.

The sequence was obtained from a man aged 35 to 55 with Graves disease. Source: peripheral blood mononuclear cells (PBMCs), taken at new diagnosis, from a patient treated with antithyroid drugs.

The CDR3 loop is CASSKAGGGQPQHF. In DNA, the CDR3 is TGTGCCAGCAGCAAAGCAGGGGGCGGGCAGCCCCAGCATTTT. The chain is built from TRBV7-3 and TRBJ1-5, with 8 bases aligning to TRBD1. From germline, CDR1 is SGHTA and CDR2 FQGTGA. The CDR3 is made up of 14 amino acids. V lost 5 bases to trimming and J lost 7 bases; unmatched junction nucleotides: 7.